Described below is a single T cell receptor beta chain sequence and its context. TCRdb's copy holds only in-frame clones and misses some; the assay was immunoSEQ multiplex PCR. This sample has approximately 2.1 million clones, with approximately 93% found just once. This record belongs to a study of shared clonotypes between healthy human individuals. About the study: There were three CD4 naive, three CD4 memory, two CD8 naive and one CD8 memory plates per donor.

The source material was naive CD4+ T cells from PBMCs. Subset specified: CD45RA+ positively selected. The receptor comes from a man in his late teens or twenties in good health. Some clones in this sample may be carry-over from other donors' samples.

CDR3: CASSLLPHGDTQYF. The CDR3, as DNA: TGTGCCAGCAGCTTATTACCTCACGGCGATACGCAGTATTTT. V and J are TRBV7-9 and TRBJ2-3; D remains unclear. V was clipped by 2 bases and J by 6 bases, with 12 bases between them. CDR1 and CDR2 from the germline V gene are SEHNR and FQNEAQ (reference sequence). The CDR3 contains 14 residues.